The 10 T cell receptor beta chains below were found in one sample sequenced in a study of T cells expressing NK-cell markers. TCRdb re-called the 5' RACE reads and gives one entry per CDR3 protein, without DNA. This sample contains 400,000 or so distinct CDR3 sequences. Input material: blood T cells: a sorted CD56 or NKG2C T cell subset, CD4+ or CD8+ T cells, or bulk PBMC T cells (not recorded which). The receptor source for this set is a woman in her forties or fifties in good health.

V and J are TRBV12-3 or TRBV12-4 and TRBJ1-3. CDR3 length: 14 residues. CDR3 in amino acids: CASSLMQIGNTIYF.

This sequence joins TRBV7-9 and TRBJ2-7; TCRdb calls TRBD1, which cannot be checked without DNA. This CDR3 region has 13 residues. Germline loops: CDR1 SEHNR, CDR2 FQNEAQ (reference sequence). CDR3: CASSSPIVDEQYF. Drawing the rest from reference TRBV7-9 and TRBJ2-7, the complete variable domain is DTGVSQNPRHKITKRGQNVTFRCDPISEHNRLYWYRQTLGQGPEFLTYFQNEAQLEKSRLLSDRFSAERPKGSFSTLEIQRTEQGDSAMYLCASSSPIVDEQYFGPGTRLTVT.

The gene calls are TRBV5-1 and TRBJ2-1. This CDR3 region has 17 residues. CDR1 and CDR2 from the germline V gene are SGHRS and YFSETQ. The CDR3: CASSLVISGSSYNEQFF.

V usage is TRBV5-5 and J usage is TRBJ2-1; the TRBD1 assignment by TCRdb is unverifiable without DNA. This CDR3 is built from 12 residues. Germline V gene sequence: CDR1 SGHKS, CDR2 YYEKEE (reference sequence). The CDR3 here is CASTFSGNEQFF.

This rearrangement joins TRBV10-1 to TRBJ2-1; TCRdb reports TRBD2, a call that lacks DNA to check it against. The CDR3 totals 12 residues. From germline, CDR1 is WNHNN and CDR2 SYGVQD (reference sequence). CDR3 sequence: CASSGEREAQFF.

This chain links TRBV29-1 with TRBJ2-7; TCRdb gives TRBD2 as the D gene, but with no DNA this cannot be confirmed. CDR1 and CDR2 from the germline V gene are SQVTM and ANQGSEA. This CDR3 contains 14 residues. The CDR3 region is CSVVLAGGKGEQYF.

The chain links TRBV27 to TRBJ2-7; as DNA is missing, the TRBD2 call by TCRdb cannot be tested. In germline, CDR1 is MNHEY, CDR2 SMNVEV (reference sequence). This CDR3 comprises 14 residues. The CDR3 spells CASGTSGGPYEQYF.

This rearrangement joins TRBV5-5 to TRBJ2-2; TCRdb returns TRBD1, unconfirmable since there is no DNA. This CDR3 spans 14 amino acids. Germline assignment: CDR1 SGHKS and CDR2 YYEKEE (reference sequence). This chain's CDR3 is CASSLIGGIGELFF.

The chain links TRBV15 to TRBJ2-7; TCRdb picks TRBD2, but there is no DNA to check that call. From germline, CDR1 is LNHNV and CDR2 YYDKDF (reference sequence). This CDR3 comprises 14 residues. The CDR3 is CATKLADLSYEQYF.

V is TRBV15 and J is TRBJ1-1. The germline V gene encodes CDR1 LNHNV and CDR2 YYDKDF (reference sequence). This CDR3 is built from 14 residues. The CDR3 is CATSRTAMNTEAFF.